This entry describes one T cell receptor beta chain. This entry comes from a study of blood T cell repertoires in COVID-19. Germline CDR1 MNHEY, CDR2 SVGAGI. J gave up 1 base and V 0 bases, and 1 base lay outside the gene matches. The CDR3 has 16 residues. Sequenced by immunoSEQ multiplex PCR; TCRdb stores in-frame clones only, minus some. The sample has some 150,000 clones, approximately 86% seen once. The TCR sequence derives from a woman in her 70s with acute or convalescent COVID-19. The chain employs TRBV6-5 and TRBJ2-3, with TRBD2 matching over 10 bases. Sequenced input: peripheral blood. CDR3 nucleotide sequence: TGTGCCAGCAGTTACTCAAGCGGGGGGGGCACAGATACGCAGTATTTT. Amino acids: CASSYSSGGGTDTQYF.